The entry that follows covers one T cell receptor (beta chain) sequence. Its target is not known. Germline values: CDR1 LGHNA, CDR2 YNFKEQ. CDR3 size: 16 residues. V was trimmed by 4 bases and J by 3 bases, leaving 19 bases between them. This entry belongs to a study of OX40 agonist ivuxolimab in advanced cancers. Across the whole study: Those treated in dose escalation had hepatocellular carcinoma, melanoma, renal cell cancer or head and neck cancer. Overall study findings and caveats: Relative to CD4+, CD8+ T cells held more expanded clones on average. At 0.1 to 3.0 mg/kg and by week 6, CD4+ and CD8+ T cells in the blood had expanded clonally.

Data came from immunoSEQ multiplex PCR; TCRdb stores just in-frame clones and leaves some out. The sample has roughly 14,000 clones, around 80% seen once. Sequences were derived from CD4+ or CD8+ T cells sorted from blood, sampled in a trial of the OX40 agonist ivuxolimab. The sequence derives from an adult with an advanced solid tumor such as melanoma, head and neck, liver or kidney cancer. The chain uses TRBV4-2 and TRBJ2-7, with D possibly being TRBD2 (6 bases). In DNA form, the CDR3 reads TGTGCCAGCAGCCTAACCTCCGGCGGGGCGAACTACGAGCAGTACTTC. It encodes CASSLTSGGANYEQYF.